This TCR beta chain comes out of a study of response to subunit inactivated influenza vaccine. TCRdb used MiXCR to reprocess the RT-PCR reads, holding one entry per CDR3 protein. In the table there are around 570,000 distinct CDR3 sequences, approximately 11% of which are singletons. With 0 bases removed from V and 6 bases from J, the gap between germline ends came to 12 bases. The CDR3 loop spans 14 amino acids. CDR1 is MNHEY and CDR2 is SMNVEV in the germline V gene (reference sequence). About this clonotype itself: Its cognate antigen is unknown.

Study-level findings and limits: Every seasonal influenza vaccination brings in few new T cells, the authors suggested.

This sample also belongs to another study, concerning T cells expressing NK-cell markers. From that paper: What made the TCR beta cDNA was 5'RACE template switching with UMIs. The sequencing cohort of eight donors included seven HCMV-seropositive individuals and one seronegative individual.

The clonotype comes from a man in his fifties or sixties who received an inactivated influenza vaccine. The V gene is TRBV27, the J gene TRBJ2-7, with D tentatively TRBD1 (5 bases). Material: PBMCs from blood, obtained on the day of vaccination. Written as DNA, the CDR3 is TGTGCCAGCAGTTTATCGTTCCAGGGTATCGAGCAGTACTTC. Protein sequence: CASSLSFQGIEQYF.